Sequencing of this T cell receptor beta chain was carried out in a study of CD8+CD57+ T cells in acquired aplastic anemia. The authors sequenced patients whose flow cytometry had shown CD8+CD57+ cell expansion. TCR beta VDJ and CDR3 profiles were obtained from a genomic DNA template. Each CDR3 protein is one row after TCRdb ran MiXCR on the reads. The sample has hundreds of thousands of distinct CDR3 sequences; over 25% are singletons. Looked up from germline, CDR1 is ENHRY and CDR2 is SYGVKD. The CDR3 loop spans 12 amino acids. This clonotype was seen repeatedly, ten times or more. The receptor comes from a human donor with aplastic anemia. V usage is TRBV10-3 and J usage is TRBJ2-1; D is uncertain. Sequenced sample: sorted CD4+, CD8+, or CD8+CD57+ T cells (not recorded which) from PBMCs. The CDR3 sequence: CGVGARPNEQFF. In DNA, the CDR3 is TGTGGGGTAGGAGCTCGCCCTAATGAGCAGTTCTTC.